A single sample is the source of the 24 T cell receptor beta chains below, sequenced in a study of T cells in Graves' hyperthyroidism and ophthalmopathy. Regions amplified from RNA transcripts were the TCR beta CDR3 regions. The TCR CDR3 first-round RT-PCR relied on the HTBI primer set. TCRdb analysed the multiplex PCR reads with MiXCR anew, one entry per CDR3 protein. The table shows fewer than 350,000 distinct CDR3 sequences, with roughly a fifth occurring only once. Sequencing was done on a sample of blood. The receptors here all came from a woman aged 45-65 years with Graves' hyperthyroidism.

This clonotype was recorded many times. The chain carries TRBV27 and TRBJ2-1, with 13 bases lining up with TRBD2. CDR1 MNHEY and CDR2 SMNVEV come from the germline V gene (reference sequence). The trim removed 5 bases at V and 6 bases at J, leaving 4 bases unmatched. CDR3 length equals 15 residues. The DNA for the CDR3 is TGTGCCAGCAGTACCGGGACTAGCGGGGCCAATGAGCAGTTCTTC. It codes for CASSTGTSGANEQFF.

The sample holds many counts of this clonotype. V gene TRBV11-3 combines with J gene TRBJ2-1; TRBD2 matches at 8 bases. V lost 0 bases, J lost 5 bases, and 9 bases stayed unmatched. Germline V gene lookup returns CDR1 SGHNT and CDR2 YENEEA. This CDR3 is 17 amino acids long. The CDR3 DNA reads TGTGCCAGCAGCTTAGAAGCCCCGGGACTAGGGGACAATGAGCAGTTCTTC. Its translation: CASSLEAPGLGDNEQFF.

This clonotype was seen repeatedly, ten times or more. The V gene is TRBV6-1, the J gene TRBJ2-7; TRBD1 agrees at 11 bases. The CDR3 loop spans 14 amino acids. J was trimmed by 6 bases and V by 7 bases; bases with no gene match: 8. Germline CDR1 MNHNS, CDR2 SASEGT. DNA for the CDR3: TGTGCCAGCACCCCGGGACAGGGGGTGAGCGAGCAGTACTTC. Protein: CASTPGQGVSEQYF.

The V gene is TRBV20-1, the J gene TRBJ1-5, with D uncertain. The CDR3 covers 11 residues. Trimming removed 1 base from V and 16 bases from J, with 14 bases in between. Germline V CDR1 and CDR2: DFQATT, SNEGSKA (reference sequence). The DNA for the CDR3 is TGCAGTGCTAGAGTAGAGACTGGAGCACATTTT. This codes for CSARVETGAHF.

This clonotype has more than one count but fewer than ten. At one of its ends the junction is not consistent with the germline gene, which may arise from a read error. This chain connects TRBV18 to TRBJ1-1, with D unresolved. The CDR3 extends over 14 amino acids. CDR1 and CDR2 (germline): KGHSH, LQKENI. For the CDR3, the DNA is TGTGCCAGCTCACCACAGGAGTTGAACACTGAAGCTCTCTTT. Its translation: CASSPQELNTEALF.

Here the CDR3 reads CASSPRTSGSSEQFF. The CDR3 DNA sequence: TGTGCCAGCAGCCCGAGGACTAGCGGGAGCAGTGAGCAGTTCTTC. The chain links TRBV11-1 to TRBJ2-1; 13 bases fit TRBD2. Germline lookup yields CDR1 SGHAT and CDR2 FQDESV (reference sequence). This CDR3 has 15 residues. V gave up 5 bases and J gave up 9 bases; unmatched junction bases: 7.

This clonotype has a count of ten or more. The V call is TRBV27, the J call TRBJ2-7, with TRBD1 matching 9 bases. CDR3 length: 15 amino acids. V gave up 3 bases and J gave up 5 bases; unmatched junction bases: 8. Looked up from germline, CDR1 is MNHEY and CDR2 is SMNVEV (reference sequence). The CDR3 DNA follows: TGTGCCAGCAGTTTGTTGGGACAGGGAAGGCACGAGCAGTACTTC. Residues: CASSLLGQGRHEQYF.

This clonotype was detected many times. The chain carries TRBV12-3 or TRBV12-4 and TRBJ1-2; 8 positions match TRBD1. J lost 3 bases, V lost 6 bases, and 3 bases had no gene match. CDR3 length equals 13 residues. The CDR3 here is CASSRGLDYGYTF. The CDR3 bases are TGTGCCAGCAGCAGGGGGCTTGACTATGGCTACACCTTC.

The sample holds many counts of this clonotype. The chain has TRBV4-2 and TRBJ2-1; TRBD2 is a possible D gene (6 bases). Germline assignment: CDR1 LGHNA and CDR2 YNFKEQ. CDR3 length: 12 residues. V lost 2 bases and J lost 8, with 7 bases in between. CDR3 DNA: TGTGCCAGCAGCCAACCGGGAGATGAGCAGTTCTTC. Its protein product is CASSQPGDEQFF.

This clonotype was counted ten times or more. This chain links TRBV7-3 with TRBJ2-1; TRBD2 agrees at 10 bases. The CDR3 has 16 amino acids. CDR1 and CDR2 (germline): SGHTA, FQGTGA. With 2 bases clipped from V and 6 bases from J, the junction kept 7 bases outside the gene matches. Written as DNA, the CDR3 is TGTGCCAGCAGCTTACAGCCTAGCGGGAGATCCAATGAGCAGTTCTTC. Translating gives CASSLQPSGRSNEQFF.

This sequence joins TRBV24-1 and TRBJ2-5; 9 bases align to TRBD1. The CDR3 covers 16 residues. In germline, CDR1 is KGHDR, CDR2 SFDVKD. J lost 5 bases, V lost 4 bases, and 10 bases had no gene match. The chain's CDR3 is CATSDPGQGFSETQYF. The CDR3, as DNA: TGTGCCACCAGTGACCCGGGACAGGGATTTTCGGAGACCCAGTACTTC.

This clonotype was seen more than once but under ten times. The genes are TRBV19 and TRBJ2-3; no clear D. V gave up 3 bases and J gave up 0 bases, with 13 bases separating them. CDR1 is LNHDA and CDR2 is SQIVND in the germline V gene (reference sequence). The CDR3 contains 16 residues. The CDR3 here is CASSILAGTSTDTQYF. CDR3 nucleotide sequence: TGTGCCAGTAGTATTCTGGCTGGCACTAGCACAGATACGCAGTATTTT.

This chain links TRBV12-3 or TRBV12-4 with TRBJ2-4, with 13 bases matching TRBD2. After removal of 4 bases from V and 1 base from J, the junction contained 16 bases not matched to a gene. The CDR3 has 21 amino acids. In nucleotides, the CDR3 is TGTGCCAGCAGTTCCCCCAAAACTAGCGGGGGGGCAGGTTTGGCCAAAAACATTCAGTACTTC. Residues: CASSSPKTSGGAGLAKNIQYF.

This clonotype appeared a few times. The rearrangement uses TRBV2 and TRBJ1-1; D remains ambiguous. CDR1 and CDR2 (germline): SNHLY, FYNNEI. V lost 5 bases and J 6 bases, leaving 7 bases between the germline ends. The CDR3 spans 11 residues. CDR3 coding DNA: TGTGCCAGCAGTACCAGCCCTGAAGCTTTCTTT. Its translation: CASSTSPEAFF.

This clonotype appeared a few times. The gene calls are TRBV7-2 and TRBJ2-4; TRBD2 agrees at 14 bases. This CDR3 region has 18 residues. V dropped 5 bases and J dropped 0; count of bases not matched to a gene: 6. In germline, CDR1 is SGHTA, CDR2 FQGNSA. The CDR3 protein is CASSLGLAGDLAKNIQYF. The CDR3 DNA sequence: TGTGCCAGCAGCCTGGGACTAGCGGGGGACCTAGCCAAAAACATTCAGTACTTC. Combining the CDR3 with reference TRBV7-2 and TRBJ2-4 gives the whole variable domain GAGVSQSPSNKVTEKGKDVELRCDPISGHTALYWYRQSLGQGLEFLIYFQGNSAPDKSGLPSDRFSAERTGGSVSTLTIQRTQQEDSAVYLCASSLGLAGDLAKNIQYFGAGTRLSVL.

This clonotype was counted ten times or more. The chain links TRBV6-6 to TRBJ2-7; 7 nucleotides align to TRBD1. V trimming: 0 bases; J trimming: 2 bases; junction bases outside the gene matches: 4. This CDR3 region has 15 residues. Germline CDR1 and CDR2: MNHNY and SVGAGI (reference sequence). This chain's CDR3 is CASSYSRTGAYEQYF. DNA for the CDR3: TGTGCCAGCAGTTACTCGAGGACAGGAGCCTACGAGCAGTACTTC.

The chain joins TRBV5-4 to TRBJ2-5; 9 bases match TRBD1. Trimming took 5 bases from V and 4 from J; bases not matched to a gene: 6. The CDR3 has 14 amino acids. Germline V lookup: CDR1 SGHNT, CDR2 YYREEE (reference sequence). CDR3 amino acids: CASRDRGGGETQYF. The CDR3, as DNA: TGTGCCAGCAGGGACAGGGGAGGTGGAGAGACCCAGTACTTC.

A note on this clonotype: A much more abundant neighbour one base away suggests this may be a read error. This chain joins TRBV11-1 and TRBJ2-7; 11 bases agree with TRBD2. Germline CDR1 SGHAT, CDR2 FQDESV (reference sequence). The CDR3 totals 15 residues. V lost 3 bases to trimming and J lost 7 bases; unmatched junction nucleotides: 8. The DNA of the CDR3 is TGTGCCAGCAGCTTGAGTAGCGGGAGGGCCAGGGAGCAGTACTTC. Translated: CASSLSSGRAREQYF.

The table lists this clonotype with many counts. This sequence joins TRBV5-1 and TRBJ1-5, with D perhaps matching TRBD1 (6 bases). This CDR3 is 18 amino acids long. Trimming took 3 bases from V and 4 from J, leaving 23 bases between them. Per germline, CDR1 SGHRS and CDR2 YFSETQ. In DNA form, the CDR3 reads TGCGCCAGCAGCTCTGATCAGGGGAGAGGTGAACTGAATCAGCCCCAGCATTTT. Translating gives CASSSDQGRGELNQPQHF.

This clonotype came up many times. The rearrangement links TRBV7-9 to TRBJ2-7; no clear D gene. From germline, CDR1 is SEHNR and CDR2 FQNEAQ (reference sequence). CDR3 size: 14 residues. Deletions cut 1 base from V and 0 bases from J, with 7 bases between. As DNA, the CDR3 is TGTGCCAGCAGCTTAGGGTGGGGCTCCTACGAGCAGTACTTC. Amino acid sequence: CASSLGWGSYEQYF.

Many counts were recorded for this clonotype. The chain has TRBV29-1 and TRBJ2-1; TRBD2 aligns across 14 bases. J gave up 4 bases and V 8 bases, and 7 bases lay outside the gene matches. The CDR3 loop spans 15 amino acids. Germline loops: CDR1 SQVTM, CDR2 ANQGSEA. In nucleotides, the CDR3 is TGCAGCACTCGACTAGCGGGAGGGTTTTACAATGAGCAGTTCTTC. Translating gives CSTRLAGGFYNEQFF.

This clonotype was seen many times. The rearrangement uses TRBV20-1 and TRBJ2-7; 13 positions match TRBD2. The CDR3 is 14 amino acids. Per germline, CDR1 DFQATT and CDR2 SNEGSKA (reference sequence). Trimming cost V 4 bases and J 4 bases; bases outside gene matches: 4. CDR3 in amino acids: CSAKRLAGGYEQYF. For the CDR3, the DNA is TGCAGTGCTAAGAGACTAGCGGGGGGTTACGAGCAGTACTTC.

This clonotype was seen ten or more times. The genes are TRBV5-1 and TRBJ2-7; D remains ambiguous. V lost 5 bases and J lost 0, with 12 bases in between. CDR1 is SGHRS and CDR2 is YFSETQ in the germline V gene. This CDR3 contains 14 residues. The CDR3 DNA reads as TGCGCCAGCAGTTTTCGATCTTCCTCCTACGAGCAGTACTTC. This encodes CASSFRSSSYEQYF.

This clonotype was observed a single time. The chain has TRBV4-1 and TRBJ1-5, with TRBD1 identical over 7 bases. CDR1 MGHRA and CDR2 YSYEKL come from the germline V gene. The CDR3 sequence is 14 residues long. Trimming at V came to 0 bases and at J to 7 bases, leaving 3 bases not matched to a gene. The CDR3 bases are TGCGCCAGCAGCCAAGAAGGGACAGCCCAGCCCCAGCATTTT. Translation: CASSQEGTAQPQHF.